This T cell receptor (beta chain) was identified in a study of T cell responses to AZD1222 COVID-19 vaccine. Broader study findings: Spike-spanning, vaccine-associated CD4 TCRs were dominant at 160-218 and 743-854. Baseline seropositives among AZD1222 recipients totaled only 5 to 7.

Trimming removed 5 bases at V and 3 bases at J, with 10 bases between. The CDR3 has 13 residues. Germline V gives CDR1 SGHTS, CDR2 YDEGEE. Method: immunoSEQ multiplex PCR; TCRdb's copy keeps in-frame clones and lacks some. In the table there are around 75,000 clones, around 84% of which are singletons. As concerns this clone: Its antigen is currently unknown.

This clonotype originated in an adult in good health. This chain joins TRBV5-8 and TRBJ2-3; TRBD2 is a possible D gene (6 bases). Sequencing used peripheral blood, obtained on day 0 of AZD1222 vaccination. CDR3 loop: CASSVGGTDTQYF. The CDR3 DNA reads as TGTGCCAGCAGTGTCGGGGGTACAGATACGCAGTATTTT.